This T cell receptor (beta chain) comes out of a study of shared clonotypes between healthy human individuals. The table came from immunoSEQ multiplex PCR; TCRdb's copy has only in-frame clones and leaves some out. The data hold over 2 million clones, with under 95% observed a single time. Germline CDR1 is SGHTA and CDR2 is FQGTGA. With 2 bases clipped from V and 1 base from J, the junction kept 5 bases outside the gene matches. This CDR3 is built from 18 residues. Study-wide findings and caveats: The study generally estimated greater richness for naive than memory subsets.

Points on this clone: Its cognate antigen is unknown.

The J gene is TRBJ2-6, the V gene TRBV7-3, with 10 bases that match TRBD1. This TCR was sampled from a man between 18 and 29 years old in good health. Some clones in this sample may be carry-over from other donors' samples. The sample was naive CD4+ T cells from PBMCs. Regarding subset: CD45RA+ positively selected. The CDR3 sequence is CASSLQTGGNSGANVLTF. The CDR3 DNA reads TGTGCCAGCAGCTTACAGACAGGGGGCAATTCTGGGGCCAACGTCCTGACTTTC.